This T cell receptor beta chain was recorded in a study of blood T cell repertoires in COVID-19. Study background: From the United States, Italy and Spain came samples of acute and convalescent COVID-19. Nucleic acid was either cDNA or gDNA, and it came from T cells, B-cell-depleted T cells, or PBMCs.

Authors' methods: The assay estimated nucleated cells by amplifying reference gene primers. Here immunoSEQ multiplex PCR was the method, and the copy in TCRdb shows in-frame clones only, minus some. That table supplies the V and J calls and clone size; D and trimming were determined from the DNA. Here the sample spans fewer than 500,000 clones, around 86% being singletons. This clone was seen only once. The V end was cut by 4 bases, the J end by 5 bases, with 5 bases between. Germline V gives CDR1 LNHDA, CDR2 SQIVND (reference sequence). The CDR3 consists of 11 residues. This rearrangement joins TRBV19 to TRBJ2-5; D unclear. This clonotype was obtained from a woman in her 30s with active or convalescent COVID-19. Sequenced: peripheral blood. CDR3 DNA sequence: TGTGCCAGTAGTAAACTGGAGACCCAGTACTTC. Translation gives CASSKLETQYF. Complete variable domain (other parts from reference TRBV19 and TRBJ2-5): DGGITQSPKYLFRKEGQNVTLSCEQNLNHDAMYWYRQDPGQGLRLIYYSQIVNDFQKGDIAEGYSVSREKKESFPLTVTSAQKNPTAFYLCASSKLETQYFGPGTRLLVL.